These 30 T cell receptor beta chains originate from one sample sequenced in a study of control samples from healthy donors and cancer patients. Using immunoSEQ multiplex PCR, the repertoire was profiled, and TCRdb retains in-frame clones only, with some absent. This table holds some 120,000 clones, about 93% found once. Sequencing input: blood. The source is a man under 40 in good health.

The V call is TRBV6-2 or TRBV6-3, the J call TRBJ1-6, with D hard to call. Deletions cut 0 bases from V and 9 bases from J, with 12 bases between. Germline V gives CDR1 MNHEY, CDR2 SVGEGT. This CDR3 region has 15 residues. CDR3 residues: CASSYSRGFGSPLHF. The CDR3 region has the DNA TGTGCCAGCAGTTACTCGAGAGGGTTTGGTTCACCCCTCCACTTT.

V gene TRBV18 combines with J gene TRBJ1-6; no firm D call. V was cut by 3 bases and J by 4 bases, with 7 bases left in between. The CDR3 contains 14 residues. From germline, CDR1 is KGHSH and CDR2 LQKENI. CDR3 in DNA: TGTGCCAGCTCACCCAAAGGTTATAATTCACCCCTCCACTTT. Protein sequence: CASSPKGYNSPLHF. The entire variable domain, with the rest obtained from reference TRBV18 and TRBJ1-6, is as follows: NAGVMQNPRHLVRRRGQEARLRCSPMKGHSHVYWYRQLPEEGLKFMVYLQKENIIDESGMPKERFSAEFPKEGPSILRIQQVVRGDSAAYFCASSPKGYNSPLHFGNGTRLTVT.

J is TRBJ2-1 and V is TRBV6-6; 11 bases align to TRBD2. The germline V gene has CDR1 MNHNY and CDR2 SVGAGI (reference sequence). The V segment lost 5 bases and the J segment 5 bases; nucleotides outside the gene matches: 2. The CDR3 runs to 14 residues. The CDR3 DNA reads TGTGCCAGCAGTGGGACTAGCGGAGACAATGAGCAGTTCTTC. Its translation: CASSGTSGDNEQFF.

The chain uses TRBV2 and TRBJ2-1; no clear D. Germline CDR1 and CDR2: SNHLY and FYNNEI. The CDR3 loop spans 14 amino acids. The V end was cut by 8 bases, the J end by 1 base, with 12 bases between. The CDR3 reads CASLSQKSYNEQFF. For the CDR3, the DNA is TGTGCCAGCCTAAGCCAGAAGTCCTACAATGAGCAGTTCTTC.

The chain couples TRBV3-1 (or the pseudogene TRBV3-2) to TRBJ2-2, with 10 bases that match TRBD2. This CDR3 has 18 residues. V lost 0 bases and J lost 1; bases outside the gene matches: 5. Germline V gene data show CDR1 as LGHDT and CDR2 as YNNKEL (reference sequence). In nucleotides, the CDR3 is TGTGCCAGCAGCCAAGATCCAGCGGGGGGGCTGAACACCGGGGAGCTGTTTTTT. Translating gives CASSQDPAGGLNTGELFF.

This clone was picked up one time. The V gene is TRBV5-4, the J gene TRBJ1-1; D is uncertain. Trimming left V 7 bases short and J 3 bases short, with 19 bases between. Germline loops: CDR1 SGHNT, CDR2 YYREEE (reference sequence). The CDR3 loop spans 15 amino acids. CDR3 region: CASRDSLLRDTEAFF. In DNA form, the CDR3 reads TGTGCCAGCCGGGATAGCCTATTGAGGGACACTGAAGCTTTCTTT.

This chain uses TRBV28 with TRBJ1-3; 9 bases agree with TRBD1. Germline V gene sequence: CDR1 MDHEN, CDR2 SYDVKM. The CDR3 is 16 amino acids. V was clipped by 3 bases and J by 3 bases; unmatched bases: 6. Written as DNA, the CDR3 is TGTGCCAGCAGTTTTGCACGGGGACAGGGTGGAAACACCATATATTTT. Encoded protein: CASSFARGQGGNTIYF. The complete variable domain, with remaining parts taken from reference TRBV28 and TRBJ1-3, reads DVKVTQSSRYLVKRTGEKVFLECVQDMDHENMFWYRQDPGLGLRLIYFSYDVKMKEKGDIPEGYSVSREKKERFSLILESASTNQTSMYLCASSFARGQGGNTIYFGEGSWLTVV.

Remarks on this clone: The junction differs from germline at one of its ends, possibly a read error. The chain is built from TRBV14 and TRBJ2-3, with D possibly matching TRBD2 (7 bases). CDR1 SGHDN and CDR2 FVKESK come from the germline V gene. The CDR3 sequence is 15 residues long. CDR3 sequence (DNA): TGTGCCAGCAGCCAAGATCGGGGGGCCGGCAGATACGCAGTATTT. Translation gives CASSQDRGAGRYAVF.

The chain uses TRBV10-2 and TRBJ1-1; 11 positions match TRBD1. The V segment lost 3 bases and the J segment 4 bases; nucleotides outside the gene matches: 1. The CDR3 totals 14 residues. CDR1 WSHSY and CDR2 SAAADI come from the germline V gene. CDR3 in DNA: TGCGCCAGCAGTGATGGGACAGGGGGCACTGAAGCTTTCTTT. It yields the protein CASSDGTGGTEAFF.

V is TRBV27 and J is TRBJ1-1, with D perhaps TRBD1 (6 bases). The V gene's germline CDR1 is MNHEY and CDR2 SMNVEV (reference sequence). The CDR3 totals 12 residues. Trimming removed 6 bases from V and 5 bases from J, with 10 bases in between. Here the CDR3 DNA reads TGTGCCAGCAGCCAAACAGGGACTGAAGCTTTCTTT. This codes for CASSQTGTEAFF.

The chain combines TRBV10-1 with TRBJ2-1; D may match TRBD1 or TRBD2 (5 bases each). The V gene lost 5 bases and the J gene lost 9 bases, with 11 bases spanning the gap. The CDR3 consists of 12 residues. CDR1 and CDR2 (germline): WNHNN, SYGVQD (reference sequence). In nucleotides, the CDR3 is TGCGCCAGCAGTCACACAGGAGGTGAGCAGTTCTTC. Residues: CASSHTGGEQFF.

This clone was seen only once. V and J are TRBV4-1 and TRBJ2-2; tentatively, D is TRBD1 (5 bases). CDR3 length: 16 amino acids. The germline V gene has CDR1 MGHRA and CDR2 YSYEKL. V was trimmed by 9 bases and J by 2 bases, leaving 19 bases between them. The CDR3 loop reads CASTTPSRANTGELFF. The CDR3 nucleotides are TGCGCCAGTACCACCCCCTCCAGGGCCAACACCGGGGAGCTGTTTTTT.

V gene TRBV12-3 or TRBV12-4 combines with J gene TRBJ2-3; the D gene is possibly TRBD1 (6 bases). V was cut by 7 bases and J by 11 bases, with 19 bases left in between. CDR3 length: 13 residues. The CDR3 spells CASIGTYEGRQYF. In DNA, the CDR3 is TGTGCCAGCATCGGGACATACGAGGGTAGGCAGTATTTT.

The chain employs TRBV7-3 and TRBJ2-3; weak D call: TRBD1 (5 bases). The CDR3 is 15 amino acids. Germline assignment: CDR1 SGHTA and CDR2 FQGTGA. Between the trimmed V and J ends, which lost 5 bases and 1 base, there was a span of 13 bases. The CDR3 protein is CASSPGAGRTDTQYF. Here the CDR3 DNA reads TGTGCCAGCAGCCCTGGGGCAGGCCGCACAGATACGCAGTATTTT. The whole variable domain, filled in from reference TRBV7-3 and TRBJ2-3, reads GAGVSQTPSNKVTEKGKYVELRCDPISGHTALYWYRQSLGQGPEFLIYFQGTGAADDSGLPNDRFFAVRPEGSVSTLKIQRTERGDSAVYLCASSPGAGRTDTQYFGPGTRLTVL.

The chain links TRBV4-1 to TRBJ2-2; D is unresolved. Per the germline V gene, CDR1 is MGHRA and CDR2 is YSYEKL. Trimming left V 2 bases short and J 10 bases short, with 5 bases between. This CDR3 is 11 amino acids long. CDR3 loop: CASSQTQELFF. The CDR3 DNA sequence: TGCGCCAGCAGCCAAACTCAGGAGCTGTTTTTT.

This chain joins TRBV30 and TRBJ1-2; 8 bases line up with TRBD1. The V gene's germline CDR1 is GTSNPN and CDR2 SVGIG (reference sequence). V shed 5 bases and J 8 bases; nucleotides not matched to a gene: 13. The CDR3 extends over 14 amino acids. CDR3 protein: CAWGGIRGLKGYTF. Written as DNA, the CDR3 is TGTGCCTGGGGTGGAATCAGGGGGCTAAAAGGCTACACCTTC.

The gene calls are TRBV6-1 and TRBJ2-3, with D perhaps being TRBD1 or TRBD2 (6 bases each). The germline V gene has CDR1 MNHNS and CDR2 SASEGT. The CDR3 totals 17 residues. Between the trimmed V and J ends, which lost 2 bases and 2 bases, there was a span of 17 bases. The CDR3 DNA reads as TGTGCCAGCAGTGAAAGGATCCGGGGGCCTACCACAGATACGCAGTATTTT. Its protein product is CASSERIRGPTTDTQYF.

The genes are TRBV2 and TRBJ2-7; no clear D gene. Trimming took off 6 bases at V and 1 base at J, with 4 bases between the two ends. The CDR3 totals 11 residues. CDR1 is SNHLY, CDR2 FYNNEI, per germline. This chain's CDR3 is CASSPSYEQYF. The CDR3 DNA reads TGTGCCAGCAGCCCTTCCTACGAGCAGTACTTC.

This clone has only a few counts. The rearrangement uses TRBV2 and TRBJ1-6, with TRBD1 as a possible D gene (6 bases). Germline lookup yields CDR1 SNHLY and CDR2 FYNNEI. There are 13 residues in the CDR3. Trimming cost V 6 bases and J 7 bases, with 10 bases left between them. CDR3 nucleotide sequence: TGTGCCAGCAGGAAAGGGGGAAATTCACCCCTCCACTTT. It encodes CASRKGGNSPLHF. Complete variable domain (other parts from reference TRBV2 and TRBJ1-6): EPEVTQTPSHQVTQMGQEVILRCVPISNHLYFYWYRQILGQKVEFLVSFYNNEISEKSEIFDDQFSVERPDGSNFTLKIRSTKLEDSAMYFCASRKGGNSPLHFGNGTRLTVT.

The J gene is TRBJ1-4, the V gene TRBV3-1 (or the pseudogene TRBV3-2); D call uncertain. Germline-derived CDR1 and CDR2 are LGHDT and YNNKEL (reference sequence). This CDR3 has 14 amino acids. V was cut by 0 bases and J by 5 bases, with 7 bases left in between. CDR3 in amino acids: CASSQDPANEKLFF. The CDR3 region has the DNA TGTGCCAGCAGCCAAGATCCGGCAAATGAAAAACTGTTTTTT.

The DNA of the CDR3 is TGTGCCAGCAGTTACGGGCAGAATTCACCCCTCCACTTT. It encodes CASSYGQNSPLHF. V and J are TRBV6-6 and TRBJ1-6; D gene unclear. The CDR3 spans 13 residues. Trimming pared 2 bases from V and 7 bases from J, leaving 6 bases between. The germline CDR1 and CDR2 sequences are MNHNY and SVGAGI (reference sequence).

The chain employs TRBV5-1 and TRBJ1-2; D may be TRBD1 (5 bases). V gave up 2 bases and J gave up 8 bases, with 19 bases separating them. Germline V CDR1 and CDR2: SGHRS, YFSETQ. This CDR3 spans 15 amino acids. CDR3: CASSLKDSRTFGYTF. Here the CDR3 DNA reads TGCGCCAGCAGCTTAAAAGACAGCCGAACATTCGGCTACACCTTC. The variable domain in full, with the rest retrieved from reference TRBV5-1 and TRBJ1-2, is KAGVTQTPRYLIKTRGQQVTLSCSPISGHRSVSWYQQTPGQGLQFLFEYFSETQRNKGNFPGRFSGRQFSNSRSEMNVSTLELGDSALYLCASSLKDSRTFGYTFGSGTRLTVV.

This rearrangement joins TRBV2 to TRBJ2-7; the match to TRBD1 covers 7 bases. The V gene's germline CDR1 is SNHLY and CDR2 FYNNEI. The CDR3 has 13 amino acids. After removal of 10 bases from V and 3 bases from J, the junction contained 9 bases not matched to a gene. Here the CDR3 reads CATSPNRGYEQYF. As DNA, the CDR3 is TGTGCCACGTCCCCCAACAGGGGCTACGAGCAGTACTTC.

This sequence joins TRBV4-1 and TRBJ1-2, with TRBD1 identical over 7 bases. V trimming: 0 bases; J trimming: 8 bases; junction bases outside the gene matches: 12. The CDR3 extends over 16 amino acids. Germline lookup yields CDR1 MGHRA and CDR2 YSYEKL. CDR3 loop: CASSQERGRGNWGYTF. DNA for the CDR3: TGCGCCAGCAGCCAAGAAAGGGGCAGGGGGAATTGGGGCTACACCTTC.

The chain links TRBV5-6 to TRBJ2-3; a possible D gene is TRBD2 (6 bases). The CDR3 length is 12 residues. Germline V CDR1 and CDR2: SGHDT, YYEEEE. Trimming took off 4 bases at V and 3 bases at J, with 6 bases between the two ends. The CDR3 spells CASSGGTDTQYF. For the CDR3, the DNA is TGTGCCAGCAGCGGAGGGACAGATACGCAGTATTTT.

CDR3 loop: CASSLMTDTEAFF. For the CDR3, the DNA is TGTGCCAGCAGCTTAATGACGGACACTGAAGCTTTCTTT. The rearrangement uses TRBV7-3 and TRBJ1-1; no clear D gene. CDR3 length: 13 amino acids. Trimming pared 1 base from V and 3 bases from J, leaving 6 bases between. Germline V CDR1 and CDR2: SGHTA, FQGTGA.

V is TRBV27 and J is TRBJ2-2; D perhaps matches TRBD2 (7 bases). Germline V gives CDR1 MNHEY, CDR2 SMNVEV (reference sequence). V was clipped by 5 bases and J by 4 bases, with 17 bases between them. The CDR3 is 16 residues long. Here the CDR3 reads CASSIWGGAGTGELFF. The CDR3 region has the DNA TGTGCCAGCAGTATTTGGGGGGGCGCAGGCACCGGGGAGCTGTTTTTT.

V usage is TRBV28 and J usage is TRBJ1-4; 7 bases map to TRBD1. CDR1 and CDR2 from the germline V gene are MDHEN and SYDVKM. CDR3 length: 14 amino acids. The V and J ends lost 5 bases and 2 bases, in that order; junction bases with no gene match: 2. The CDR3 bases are TGTGCCAGCAGTCCGGGACAGACTAATGAAAAACTGTTTTTT. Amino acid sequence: CASSPGQTNEKLFF.

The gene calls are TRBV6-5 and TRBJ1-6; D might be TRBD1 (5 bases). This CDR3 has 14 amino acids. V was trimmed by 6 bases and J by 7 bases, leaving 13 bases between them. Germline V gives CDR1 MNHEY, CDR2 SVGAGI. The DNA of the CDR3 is TGTGCCAGCAGGGGACTGAGCGCAAATTCACCCCTCCACTTT. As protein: CASRGLSANSPLHF.

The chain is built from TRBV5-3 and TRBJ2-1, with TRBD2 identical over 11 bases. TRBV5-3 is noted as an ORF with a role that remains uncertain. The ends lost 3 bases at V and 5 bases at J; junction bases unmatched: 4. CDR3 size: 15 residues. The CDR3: CARSYGTSGHNEQFF. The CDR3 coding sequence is TGTGCCAGAAGCTACGGGACTAGCGGTCACAATGAGCAGTTCTTC.